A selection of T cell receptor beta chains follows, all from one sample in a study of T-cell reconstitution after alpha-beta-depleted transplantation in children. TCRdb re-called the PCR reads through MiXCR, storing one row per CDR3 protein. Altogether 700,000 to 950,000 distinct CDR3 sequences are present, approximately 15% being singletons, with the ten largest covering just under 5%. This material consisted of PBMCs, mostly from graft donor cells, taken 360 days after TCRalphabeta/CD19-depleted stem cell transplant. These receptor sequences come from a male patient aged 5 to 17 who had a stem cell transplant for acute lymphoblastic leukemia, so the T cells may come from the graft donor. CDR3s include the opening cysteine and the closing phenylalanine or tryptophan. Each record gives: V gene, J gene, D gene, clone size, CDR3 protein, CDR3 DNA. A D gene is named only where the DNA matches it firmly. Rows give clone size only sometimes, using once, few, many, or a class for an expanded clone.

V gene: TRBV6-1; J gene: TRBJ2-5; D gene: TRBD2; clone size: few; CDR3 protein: CASIGTSGRETQYF; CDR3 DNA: TGTGCCAGCATCGGGACTAGCGGGAGAGAGACCCAGTACTTC
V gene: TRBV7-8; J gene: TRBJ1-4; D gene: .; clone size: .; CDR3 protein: CASSLSYYSFATNEKLFF; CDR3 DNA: TGTGCCAGCAGCTTATCCTACTATAGCTTTGCAACTAATGAAAAACTGTTTTTT
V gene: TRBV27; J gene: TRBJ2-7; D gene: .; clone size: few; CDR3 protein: CASSVGTAYEQYF; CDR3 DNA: TGTGCCAGCAGTGTCGGGACGGCCTACGAGCAGTACTTC
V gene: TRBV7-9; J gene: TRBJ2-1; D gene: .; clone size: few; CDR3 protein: CASSLQSSRSGEQFF; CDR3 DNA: TGTGCCAGCAGCTTACAGTCCAGCAGGAGCGGTGAGCAGTTCTTC
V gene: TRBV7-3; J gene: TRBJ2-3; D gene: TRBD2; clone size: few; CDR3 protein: CASSLSPGLGTDTQYF; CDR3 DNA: TGTGCCAGCAGCTTATCCCCGGGACTAGGCACAGATACGCAGTATTTT
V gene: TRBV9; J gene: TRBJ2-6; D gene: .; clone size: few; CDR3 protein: CASSEVWAGTGANVLTF; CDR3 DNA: TGTGCCAGCAGCGAGGTATGGGCTGGGACTGGGGCCAACGTCCTGACTTTC
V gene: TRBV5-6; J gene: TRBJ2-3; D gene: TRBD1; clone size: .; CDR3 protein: CASSTGQGSDTQYF; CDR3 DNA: TGTGCCAGCAGCACCGGACAGGGATCAGATACGCAGTATTTT
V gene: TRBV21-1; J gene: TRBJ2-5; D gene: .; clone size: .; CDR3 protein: CASSVKGAQETQYF; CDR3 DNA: TGTGCCAGCAGCGTCAAGGGTGCCCAAGAGACCCAGTACTTC
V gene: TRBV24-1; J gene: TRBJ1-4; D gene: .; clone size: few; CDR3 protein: CATSDLQRGKVEKLFF; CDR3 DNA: TGTGCCACCAGTGATTTGCAACGAGGGAAGGTCGAAAAACTGTTTTTT
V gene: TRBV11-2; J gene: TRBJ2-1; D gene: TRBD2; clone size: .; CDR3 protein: CASRFLRRGGGTSGHEQFF; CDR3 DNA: TGTGCCAGCAGATTCCTCCGCCGCGGGGGGGGGACTAGTGGTCATGAGCAGTTCTTC
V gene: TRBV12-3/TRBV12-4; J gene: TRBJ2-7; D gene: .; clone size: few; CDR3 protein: CASSWGAHNEQYF; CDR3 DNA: TGTGCCAGCAGTTGGGGGGCGCACAACGAGCAGTACTTC
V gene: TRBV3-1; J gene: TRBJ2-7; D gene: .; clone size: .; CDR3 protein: CASRTTSSEQYF; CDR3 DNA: TGTGCCAGCAGAACGACTTCGAGCGAGCAGTACTTC
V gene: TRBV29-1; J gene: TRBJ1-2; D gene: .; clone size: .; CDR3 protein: CSVEQGLWVSGYTF; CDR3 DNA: TGCAGCGTTGAACAGGGCCTATGGGTTAGTGGCTACACCTTC
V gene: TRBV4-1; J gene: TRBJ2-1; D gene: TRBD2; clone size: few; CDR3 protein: CASSQARAGGGYEQFF; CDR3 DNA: TGCGCCAGCAGCCAAGCCCGGGCGGGAGGAGGGTATGAGCAGTTCTTC
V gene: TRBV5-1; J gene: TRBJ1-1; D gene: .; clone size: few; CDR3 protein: CASSPGVGDTGLTEAFF; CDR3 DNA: TGCGCCAGCAGCCCAGGGGTAGGGGACACTGGGCTGACTGAAGCTTTCTTT
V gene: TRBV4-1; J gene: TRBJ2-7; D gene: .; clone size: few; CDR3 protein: CASSPGQTSYEQYF; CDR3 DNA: TGCGCCAGCAGCCCAGGACAGACTTCCTACGAGCAGTACTTC